The 32 T cell receptor beta chains below come from one sample, sequenced in a study of blood T cell repertoires in COVID-19. Assay: immunoSEQ multiplex PCR; the TCRdb copy retains only in-frame clones and omits some. This sample carries 220,000 or so clones, 84% of them seen once, and the ten largest clones take 2% to 2.5%. The sample consisted of peripheral blood. The source of these receptors is an older woman with acute or convalescent COVID-19.

The V call is TRBV30, the J call TRBJ2-1, with TRBD2 matching 11 bases. The CDR3 covers 13 residues. Germline assignment: CDR1 GTSNPN and CDR2 SVGIG (reference sequence). The CDR3 coding sequence is TGTGCTGCGGGGACTAGCGGACGGAATGAGCAGTTCTTC. Translating it yields CAAGTSGRNEQFF.

A single count supports this clone. V and J are TRBV7-9 and TRBJ2-7; 13 nucleotides match TRBD2. The V segment lost 5 bases and the J segment 2 bases; nucleotides outside the gene matches: 12. Germline V gene data show CDR1 as SEHNR and CDR2 as FQNEAQ (reference sequence). The CDR3 is made up of 18 amino acids. CDR3 residues: CASSPHSLAGGPPYEQYF. DNA of the CDR3: TGTGCCAGCAGCCCCCATTCACTAGCGGGGGGGCCCCCCTACGAGCAGTACTTC.

The rearrangement links TRBV7-2 to TRBJ1-2, with a weak D call TRBD1 (6 bases). The CDR3 spans 14 residues. Per the germline V gene, CDR1 is SGHTA and CDR2 is FQGNSA. The V gene lost 4 bases and the J gene lost 5 bases, with 14 bases spanning the gap. DNA of the CDR3: TGTGCCAGCAGCTGGAACAGGGAAGGGTATGGCTACACCTTC. It translates to CASSWNREGYGYTF.

This chain links TRBV5-4 with TRBJ2-3; 10 bases match TRBD2. The junction had 4 bases not matched to a gene; V was cut back by 2 bases and J by 4 bases. Per the germline V gene, CDR1 is SGHNT and CDR2 is YYREEE (reference sequence). The CDR3 consists of 15 residues. CDR3 loop: CASSFQRGGADTQYF. The CDR3 bases are TGTGCCAGCAGCTTTCAGCGGGGGGGGGCAGATACGCAGTATTTT.

The V call is TRBV6-1, the J call TRBJ2-2; the match to TRBD1 covers 7 bases. Germline-derived CDR1 and CDR2 are MNHNS and SASEGT. With 1 base clipped from V and 4 bases from J, the junction kept 3 bases outside the gene matches. CDR3 length: 15 residues. In DNA form, the CDR3 reads TGTGCCAGCAGTGAAGAAACAGGGGCCACCGGGGAGCTGTTTTTT. Protein: CASSEETGATGELFF.

This chain uses TRBV7-2 with TRBJ2-2; D might be TRBD2 (5 bases). This CDR3 comprises 13 residues. Deletions cut 2 bases from V and 5 bases from J, with 6 bases between. Germline V CDR1 and CDR2: SGHTA, FQGNSA. This CDR3 reads CASSLRGTGELFF. In DNA form, the CDR3 reads TGTGCCAGCAGCTTACGGGGAACCGGGGAGCTGTTTTTT.

The CDR3 region is CASRPLREGGELFF. In nucleotides, the CDR3 is TGCGCCAGCAGACCCCTCCGGGAAGGCGGGGAGCTGTTTTTT. The rearrangement uses TRBV5-1 and TRBJ2-2; D may be TRBD2 (5 bases). Trimming removed 5 bases at V and 7 bases at J, with 15 bases between. CDR3 length: 14 residues. Germline V gene lookup returns CDR1 SGHRS and CDR2 YFSETQ.

The gene calls are TRBV5-4 and TRBJ2-7; the match to TRBD2 covers 10 bases. The CDR3 covers 15 residues. After removal of 4 bases from V and 7 bases from J, the junction contained 11 bases not matched to a gene. CDR1 is SGHNT, CDR2 YYREEE, per germline (reference sequence). CDR3 in DNA: TGTGCCAGCAGCCTGCCGGGACTAGCGTCCGGGGAGCAGTACTTC. This sequence encodes CASSLPGLASGEQYF.

This clone came up a few times. The genes are TRBV10-3 and TRBJ1-3; D not certain. CDR1 is ENHRY, CDR2 SYGVKD, per germline. V dropped 4 bases and J dropped 0 bases, with 13 bases sitting between them. CDR3 size: 16 residues. CDR3 nucleotide sequence: TGTGCCATCAGTGCAGAGGAGGCGAGCTCTGGAAACACCATATATTTT. As protein: CAISAEEASSGNTIYF.

The chain joins TRBV7-9 to TRBJ1-2, with no clear D. Per germline, CDR1 SEHNR and CDR2 FQNEAQ (reference sequence). Deletions cut 2 bases from V and 2 bases from J, with 6 bases between. The CDR3 spans 13 residues. CDR3 amino acids: CASSLLENYGYTF. The CDR3 bases are TGTGCCAGCAGCTTACTGGAGAACTATGGCTACACCTTC.

The sample holds one count of this clone. The chain employs TRBV11-2 and TRBJ2-7, with a weak D call TRBD2 (6 bases). V shed 0 bases and J shed 2 bases, with 11 bases lying between them. In germline, CDR1 is SGHAT, CDR2 FQNNGV. CDR3 length: 15 amino acids. CDR3 residues: CASSLEGGTAYEQYF. CDR3 DNA sequence: TGTGCCAGCAGCTTAGAGGGGGGAACGGCCTACGAGCAGTACTTC.

The rearrangement uses TRBV9 and TRBJ1-3; possible D gene TRBD1, 6 bases. Trimming took 5 bases from V and 11 from J, leaving 20 bases between them. Germline V gene sequence: CDR1 SGDLS, CDR2 YYNGEE. CDR3 length equals 14 residues. In DNA form, the CDR3 reads TGTGCCAGCAGTCAGCCGGGACAAGATTTCTCCATATATTTT. Protein product: CASSQPGQDFSIYF.

V usage is TRBV29-1 and J usage is TRBJ1-1; a possible D gene is TRBD1 (5 bases). V dropped 4 bases and J dropped 1 base, with 10 bases sitting between them. Germline CDR1 and CDR2: SQVTM and ANQGSEA. This CDR3 contains 13 residues. CDR3 bases: TGCAGCGTTGGTGGACACCAGAACACTGAAGCTTTCTTT. It yields the protein CSVGGHQNTEAFF. Full variable domain (outside the CDR3, taken from reference TRBV29-1 and TRBJ1-1): SAVISQKPSRDICQRGTSLTIQCQVDSQVTMMFWYRQQPGQSLTLIATANQGSEATYESGFVIDKFPISRPNLTFSTLTVSNMSPEDSSIYLCSVGGHQNTEAFFGQGTRLTVV.

The chain couples TRBV25-1 to TRBJ2-5; 11 nucleotides line up with TRBD2. Losses at the gene ends were 1 base for V and 3 bases for J; bases not matched to a gene: 7. From germline, CDR1 is MGHDK and CDR2 SYGVNS. This CDR3 is built from 17 residues. The CDR3 loop reads CASSESVTSGAKETQYF. CDR3 sequence (DNA): TGTGCCAGCAGTGAATCGGTGACTAGCGGGGCCAAAGAGACCCAGTACTTC.

The chain couples TRBV30 to TRBJ1-5, with 7 bases identical to TRBD1. The CDR3 has 13 amino acids. Per the germline V gene, CDR1 is GTSNPN and CDR2 is SVGIG (reference sequence). Trimming cost V 5 bases and J 4 bases; bases outside gene matches: 5. The CDR3 bases are TGTGCCTGGGCACAGGGGAGTAATCAGCCCCAGCATTTT. This encodes CAWAQGSNQPQHF.

J is TRBJ1-1 and V is TRBV10-2; D call uncertain. Germline V gene lookup returns CDR1 WSHSY and CDR2 SAAADI. There are 13 residues in the CDR3. V was shortened by 1 base and J by 4 bases, with 7 bases between the two germline ends. The CDR3 bases are TGCGCCAGCAGTGAGTTGTTGAGCACTGAAGCTTTCTTT. Its protein product is CASSELLSTEAFF.

The rearrangement links TRBV2 to TRBJ1-1, with a possible D match to TRBD1 (5 bases). The CDR3 spans 15 residues. Germline V CDR1 and CDR2: SNHLY, FYNNEI. V was cut by 2 bases and J by 1 base, with 11 bases left in between. CDR3 DNA: TGTGCCAGCAGTGAAAGAGCCAGGGCGAACACTGAAGCTTTCTTT. It codes for CASSERARANTEAFF.

The chain links TRBV4-1 to TRBJ2-3, with TRBD1 as a possible D gene (6 bases). This CDR3 contains 15 residues. Germline V CDR1 and CDR2: MGHRA, YSYEKL. V was pared by 0 bases and J by 5 bases, with 12 bases between. CDR3 DNA: TGCGCCAGCAGCCAAGAGCAGGGGTTGGGAGATACGCAGTATTTT. This gives the protein CASSQEQGLGDTQYF.

The V call is TRBV5-1, the J call TRBJ2-3; D is perhaps TRBD1 (6 bases). V was pared by 0 bases and J by 5 bases, with 19 bases between. This CDR3 contains 17 residues. Germline CDR1 is SGHRS and CDR2 is YFSETQ. This chain's CDR3 is CASSLVVGGQGRDTQYF. CDR3 sequence (DNA): TGCGCCAGCAGCTTGGTAGTTGGGGGCCAGGGGAGAGATACGCAGTATTTT. Supplemented by reference TRBV5-1 and TRBJ2-3, the full variable domain reads KAGVTQTPRYLIKTRGQQVTLSCSPISGHRSVSWYQQTPGQGLQFLFEYFSETQRNKGNFPGRFSGRQFSNSRSEMNVSTLELGDSALYLCASSLVVGGQGRDTQYFGPGTRLTVL.

This clone was counted between two and nine times. The chain is built from TRBV7-2 and TRBJ2-7; unclear D gene. CDR3 length: 11 amino acids. Trimming pared 4 bases from V and 3 bases from J, leaving 4 bases between. The germline V gene has CDR1 SGHTA and CDR2 FQGNSA. CDR3 in DNA: TGTGCCAGCAGCTCCAACTACGAGCAGTACTTC. Protein sequence: CASSSNYEQYF.

This rearrangement joins TRBV4-2 to TRBJ2-1; 7 nucleotides line up with TRBD1. Germline CDR1 and CDR2: LGHNA and YNFKEQ. This CDR3 comprises 14 residues. V lost 3 bases and J lost 8; bases outside the gene matches: 7. Here the CDR3 DNA reads TGTGCCAGCAGCCAGGAGACAGGGTTGGATGAGCAGTTCTTC. It yields the protein CASSQETGLDEQFF.

The V call is TRBV30, the J call TRBJ2-3; 12 nucleotides align to TRBD2. The germline V gene has CDR1 GTSNPN and CDR2 SVGIG (reference sequence). V lost 4 bases, J lost 0 bases, and 26 bases stayed unmatched. The length of the CDR3 is 23 residues. The CDR3: CAWNDGTGPETSGGFTSTDTQYF. The CDR3 DNA reads TGTGCCTGGAACGACGGGACAGGGCCCGAAACTAGCGGGGGGTTCACTAGCACAGATACGCAGTATTTT. The full variable domain, completed using reference TRBV30 and TRBJ2-3, is SQTIHQWPATLVQPVGSPLSLECTVEGTSNPNLYWYRQAAGRGLQLLFYSVGIGQISSEVPQNLSASRPQDRQFILSSKKLLLSDSGFYLCAWNDGTGPETSGGFTSTDTQYFGPGTRLTVL.

The J gene is TRBJ2-2, the V gene TRBV7-2, with no clear D. Trimming took off 1 base at V and 0 bases at J, with 6 bases between the two ends. CDR3 size: 15 residues. From germline, CDR1 is SGHTA and CDR2 FQGNSA. The CDR3 bases are TGTGCCAGCAGCTTAGTTCCTTCGAACACCGGGGAGCTGTTTTTT. It translates to CASSLVPSNTGELFF.

The chain joins TRBV30 to TRBJ1-1, with 9 positions matching TRBD1. Germline trimming cut 2 bases from V and 0 bases from J; bases unmatched to any gene: 7. This CDR3 is built from 16 residues. Germline-derived CDR1 and CDR2 are GTSNPN and SVGIG (reference sequence). The CDR3 region has the DNA TGTGCCTGGAGTCTTACTCGGACAGGGGTGAACACTGAAGCTTTCTTT. Encoded protein: CAWSLTRTGVNTEAFF.

The V and J genes are TRBV9 and TRBJ2-1; unclear D gene. CDR3 length equals 13 residues. Germline V gene lookup returns CDR1 SGDLS and CDR2 YYNGEE. V was shortened by 7 bases and J by 2 bases, with 10 bases between the two germline ends. The CDR3 loop is CASSREAYNEQFF. CDR3 sequence (DNA): TGTGCCAGCTCTAGAGAGGCCTACAATGAGCAGTTCTTC.

The chain uses TRBV6-2 or TRBV6-3 and TRBJ2-5; 7 positions match TRBD2. J was trimmed by 7 bases and V by 7 bases; bases with no gene match: 15. Germline values: CDR1 MNHEY, CDR2 SVGEGT. There are 15 residues in the CDR3. The CDR3 protein is CASTPPGLTLGTQYF. CDR3 DNA: TGTGCCAGCACCCCTCCGGGACTAACCTTGGGGACCCAGTACTTC.

The chain links TRBV24-1 to TRBJ2-1; 12 nucleotides align to TRBD2. V dropped 4 bases and J dropped 5; count of bases not matched to a gene: 5. Germline V gene sequence: CDR1 KGHDR, CDR2 SFDVKD. This CDR3 contains 16 residues. CDR3 sequence: CATSEGLAGYHNEQFF. DNA for the CDR3: TGTGCCACCAGTGAAGGACTAGCGGGGTACCACAATGAGCAGTTCTTC.

The chain is built from TRBV5-5 and TRBJ1-1, with a possible D match to TRBD1 (5 bases). V was clipped by 3 bases and J by 4 bases, with 13 bases between them. Germline V gene lookup returns CDR1 SGHKS and CDR2 YYEKEE (reference sequence). This CDR3 is built from 14 residues. The chain's CDR3 is CASSSPGIFTEAFF. The CDR3, as DNA: TGTGCCAGCAGCTCCCCAGGGATTTTCACTGAAGCTTTCTTT.

The gene calls are TRBV9 and TRBJ2-1, with 7 bases that match TRBD2. The V and J ends lost 6 bases and 6 bases, in that order; junction bases with no gene match: 3. Germline V gene sequence: CDR1 SGDLS, CDR2 YYNGEE. The CDR3 loop spans 12 amino acids. CDR3 in amino acids: CASTGGSNEQFF. The CDR3, as DNA: TGTGCCAGCACGGGCGGGAGCAATGAGCAGTTCTTC.

The genes are TRBV11-2 and TRBJ2-6; 7 bases line up with TRBD1. Germline CDR1 is SGHAT and CDR2 is FQNNGV. This CDR3 is built from 16 residues. Trimming removed 5 bases from V and 0 bases from J; junction bases left unmatched: 4. The CDR3 spells CASSLQGYSGANVLTF. Here the CDR3 DNA reads TGTGCCAGCAGCCTACAGGGGTACTCTGGGGCCAACGTCCTGACTTTC.

The gene calls are TRBV5-6 and TRBJ2-5; 9 bases map to TRBD2. The junction had 4 bases not matched to a gene; V was cut back by 1 base and J by 6 bases. This CDR3 contains 14 residues. The germline V gene encodes CDR1 SGHDT and CDR2 YYEEEE. The CDR3 here is CASSLSLAGKTQYF. CDR3 nucleotides: TGTGCCAGCAGCTTGTCCCTAGCGGGGAAGACCCAGTACTTC.

The chain recombines TRBV28 with TRBJ1-1; 8 bases match TRBD1. CDR1 is MDHEN, CDR2 SYDVKM, per germline. V was clipped by 8 bases and J by 0 bases; unmatched bases: 11. The CDR3 is made up of 16 amino acids. CDR3: CASLNLPGQVNTEAFF. As DNA, the CDR3 is TGTGCCAGCCTCAACTTGCCGGGACAGGTGAACACTGAAGCTTTCTTT.